This TCR beta chain was observed in a study of blood T cells in healthy people across ages. Alongside a J-beta primer mix, a sample-barcoded 5' primer served in a second PCR lasting about 6 to 12 cycles. MiXCR, applied by TCRdb to the 5' RACE reads, yields one record per CDR3 protein. The data contain around 870,000 distinct CDR3 sequences, around 30% of them singletons. This clonotype was detected many times. The CDR3 runs 18 residues. The V and J ends lost 8 bases and 1 base, in that order; junction bases with no gene match: 14. Germline V gives CDR1 ENHRY, CDR2 SYGVKD. The specimen sequenced was blood. This sequence was found in a woman older than 75 in good health. This chain connects TRBV10-3 to TRBJ2-1, with 10 bases that match TRBD2. The CDR3 is CAIAGGASGGVSYNEQFF. DNA of the CDR3: TGTGCCATCGCCGGTGGGGCTAGCGGGGGCGTTTCCTACAATGAGCAGTTCTTC.